This T cell receptor beta chain was recovered during a study of spatial heterogeneity in lung cancer. Time point denoted: sample taken at primary tumor resection. Without sorting, whole RNA was sequenced from tumor, nontumor lung or frozen PBMC. The CDR3 contains 11 residues. Trimming removed 3 bases from V and 6 bases from J, with 4 bases in between. Germline values: CDR1 LNHDA, CDR2 SQIVND (reference sequence). On each TCR cDNA molecule, a unique molecular identifier was present. TCRdb re-called the 5' RACE reads with MiXCR, one entry per CDR3 protein. The table shows about 40,000 distinct CDR3 sequences, with roughly 4.9% occurring only once.

The origin of this receptor is a female donor with early-stage non-small cell lung cancer. The sequences come from PBMCs, collected at surgery. This chain connects TRBV19 to TRBJ2-3; D not resolved. CDR3 DNA: TGTGCCAGTAGTATTTTGGATACGCAGTATTTT. Its protein is CASSILDTQYF.